The 15 T cell receptor beta chains below were found in one sample sequenced in a study of cytomegalovirus exposure and HLA in healthy donors. The method was immunoSEQ multiplex PCR; TCRdb's version includes in-frame clones alone and lacks a portion of them. The table lists roughly 100,000 clones, about 95% of them singletons, with 0.89% in the top ten. Sequences were obtained from PBMCs. These receptors were taken from a young woman in good health and CMV-seronegative.

This clone showed up just once. The rearrangement links TRBV9 to TRBJ1-4, with 9 bases lining up with TRBD1. With V trimmed by 4 bases and J by 2 bases, 6 bases remained unmatched. The CDR3 runs 16 residues. Germline values: CDR1 SGDLS, CDR2 YYNGEE. The CDR3 coding sequence is TGTGCCAGCAGCCCGGGACAGGGAAGCACTAATGAAAAACTGTTTTTT. Its protein is CASSPGQGSTNEKLFF.

This chain connects TRBV7-8 to TRBJ2-1, with D unclear. The germline gives CDR1 SGHVS, CDR2 FQNEAQ. CDR3 length: 12 residues. V was pared by 1 base and J by 7 bases, with 5 bases between. The CDR3 protein is CASSLGLNEQFF. The CDR3 region has the DNA TGTGCCAGCAGCTTAGGGCTTAATGAGCAGTTCTTC.

The chain joins TRBV25-1 to TRBJ2-7; 8 bases line up with TRBD2. The CDR3 contains 13 residues. From germline, CDR1 is MGHDK and CDR2 SYGVNS. The V and J ends lost 10 bases and 3 bases, in that order; junction bases with no gene match: 8. CDR3 residues: CAMTGTRDYEQYF. CDR3 sequence (DNA): TGTGCCATGACCGGGACTAGGGACTACGAGCAGTACTTC.

J is TRBJ2-7 and V is TRBV7-3; D gene unclear. V was trimmed by 7 bases and J by 2 bases, leaving 18 bases between them. This CDR3 spans 15 amino acids. Germline CDR1 SGHTA, CDR2 FQGTGA. The CDR3 DNA sequence: TGTGCCAGCACTAATGCGGCCAAAAGCCCCTACGAGCAGTACTTC. It specifies CASTNAAKSPYEQYF.

This chain joins TRBV10-3 and TRBJ1-2; 8 bases match TRBD1. The trim removed 7 bases at V and 4 bases at J, leaving 5 bases unmatched. The germline V gene has CDR1 ENHRY and CDR2 SYGVKD. The CDR3 is 13 residues long. The CDR3 DNA follows: TGTGCCATCAACGCAGGGGGCGTCTATGGCTACACCTTC. It yields the protein CAINAGGVYGYTF.

This chain connects TRBV25-1 to TRBJ2-7, with 8 positions matching TRBD2. Germline values: CDR1 MGHDK, CDR2 SYGVNS. The V and J ends lost 6 bases and 4 bases, in that order; junction bases with no gene match: 11. The CDR3 sequence is 15 residues long. The CDR3 protein is CASSRRAGGGYEQYF. CDR3 bases: TGTGCCAGCAGCCGCAGGGCGGGGGGCGGGTACGAGCAGTACTTC.

The gene calls are TRBV5-1 and TRBJ2-1, with D maybe TRBD1 (6 bases). CDR1 is SGHRS and CDR2 is YFSETQ in the germline V gene. The CDR3 spans 15 residues. V shed 1 base and J shed 0 bases, with 8 bases lying between them. CDR3 sequence reads: CASSLTGNSYNEQFF. The CDR3 DNA is TGCGCCAGCAGCTTGACAGGGAACTCCTACAATGAGCAGTTCTTC.

Only a few counts were recorded for this clone. The chain joins TRBV10-3 to TRBJ2-1, with D perhaps matching TRBD1 (6 bases). This CDR3 comprises 16 residues. CDR1 is ENHRY, CDR2 SYGVKD, per germline. V gave up 0 bases and J gave up 0 bases, with 9 bases separating them. CDR3 protein: CAISESQGLSYNEQFF. The CDR3 coding sequence is TGTGCCATCAGTGAGTCACAGGGCCTCTCCTACAATGAGCAGTTCTTC.

This chain links TRBV2 with TRBJ2-2, with 10 bases that match TRBD2. With 6 bases clipped from V and 5 bases from J, the junction kept 3 bases outside the gene matches. The CDR3 runs 14 residues. Germline CDR1 is SNHLY and CDR2 is FYNNEI. The CDR3 spells CASRVAGGTGELFF. DNA of the CDR3: TGTGCCAGCAGGGTAGCGGGGGGAACCGGGGAGCTGTTTTTT.

This chain links TRBV6-5 with TRBJ2-7; 8 positions match TRBD2. Germline lookup yields CDR1 MNHEY and CDR2 SVGAGI. V shed 1 base and J 3 bases; nucleotides not matched to a gene: 2. The CDR3 loop spans 14 amino acids. As DNA, the CDR3 is TGTGCCAGCAGTTACTGGCGGGGGGTCTACGAGCAGTACTTC. Its translation is CASSYWRGVYEQYF.

This clone is a singleton in its sample. The chain combines TRBV15 with TRBJ2-7, with D hard to call. V was clipped by 1 base and J by 5 bases, with 12 bases between them. The CDR3 has 14 amino acids. Germline V CDR1 and CDR2: LNHNV, YYDKDF (reference sequence). The CDR3 spells CATSRAGRQNEQYF. As DNA, the CDR3 is TGTGCCACCAGCAGAGCCGGTAGACAAAACGAGCAGTACTTC.

The chain is built from TRBV4-1 and TRBJ2-2; TRBD1 matches at 8 bases. CDR1 and CDR2 (germline): MGHRA, YSYEKL. J was trimmed by 5 bases and V by 3 bases; bases with no gene match: 11. The CDR3 extends over 17 amino acids. The CDR3 DNA follows: TGCGCCAGCAGCCAGGATAGCCGGGACAGGAGTACCGGGGAGCTGTTTTTT. It encodes CASSQDSRDRSTGELFF.

V and J are TRBV18 and TRBJ2-7, with D unresolved. Trimming pared 3 bases from V and 1 base from J, leaving 13 bases between. Germline V CDR1 and CDR2: KGHSH, LQKENI. CDR3 length: 15 residues. CDR3 sequence reads: CASSPQQRTSYEQYF. Here the CDR3 DNA reads TGTGCCAGCTCACCCCAACAGAGAACTTCCTACGAGCAGTACTTC.

The V and J genes are TRBV4-2 and TRBJ2-3; 9 positions agree with TRBD2. The CDR3 covers 17 residues. The V gene end was trimmed by 0 bases and the J gene end by 6 bases; junction bases not matched to a gene: 10. Germline loops: CDR1 LGHNA, CDR2 YNFKEQ. The CDR3 DNA reads as TGTGCCAGCAGCCAAGATTTTAGCGGGGGCCCCACGGATACGCAGTATTTT. Its protein product is CASSQDFSGGPTDTQYF.

The rearrangement links TRBV21-1 to TRBJ1-4; the D call in the table, TRBD1, was not verified against the DNA. TRBV21-1 is a documented pseudogene. The CDR3 contains 20 residues. CDR3 in amino acids: CASTEGDAGYFLVGNEKLFF. DNA of the CDR3: TGTGCCAGCACCGAAGGGGATGCAGGGTATTTTCTCGTGGGGAATGAAAAACTGTTTTTT.